The 11 T cell receptor beta chains below were found in one sample sequenced in a study of blood T cell repertoires in COVID-19. Generated by immunoSEQ multiplex PCR, the TCRdb table keeps only in-frame clones and is missing some. The sample carries a few hundred thousand clones, roughly 89% recorded once. Sequencing was done on a sample of peripheral blood. The receptors come from a man between 60 and 75 years old who had recovered from COVID-19.

Remarks on this clone: Germline is not matched at one junction end, which may reflect a read error. This CDR3 is also generated by other DNA sequences in the sample. The chain links TRBV6-1 to TRBJ1-6; D perhaps matches TRBD1 (6 bases). CDR1 and CDR2 (germline): MNHNS, SASEGT. This CDR3 spans 14 amino acids. The CDR3: CASSEYREGSPLHF. The CDR3 DNA sequence: TGTGCCAGCAGTGAGTACAGGGAAGGCTCACCCCTCCATTTT.

The J gene is TRBJ1-5, the V gene TRBV2; TRBD1 matches 7 bases. This CDR3 is built from 14 residues. V lost 6 bases and J lost 3; bases outside the gene matches: 5. Germline V gene lookup returns CDR1 SNHLY and CDR2 FYNNEI. CDR3 in amino acids: CASRSTGNNQPQHF. CDR3 DNA sequence: TGTGCCAGCAGATCGACAGGGAACAATCAGCCCCAGCATTTT.

The V and J genes are TRBV6-5 and TRBJ1-1; D perhaps matches TRBD1 (5 bases). V was trimmed by 2 bases and J by 5 bases, leaving 9 bases between them. CDR3 size: 13 residues. CDR1 is MNHEY and CDR2 is SVGAGI in the germline V gene. The CDR3 DNA reads TGTGCCAGCAGTTACGGAGACAGTACTGAAGCTTTCTTT. This gives the protein CASSYGDSTEAFF.

V is TRBV28 and J is TRBJ2-5; 8 nucleotides agree with TRBD1. Per the germline V gene, CDR1 is MDHEN and CDR2 is SYDVKM. The V and J ends lost 5 bases and 1 base, in that order; junction bases with no gene match: 12. This CDR3 spans 17 amino acids. CDR3 loop: CASSRLLDRGSQETQYF. For the CDR3, the DNA is TGTGCCAGCAGTCGCTTACTCGACAGGGGTAGCCAAGAGACCCAGTACTTC.

The V and J genes are TRBV2 and TRBJ2-3; 8 bases agree with TRBD2. Germline V gene lookup returns CDR1 SNHLY and CDR2 FYNNEI. Germline trimming cut 3 bases from V and 8 bases from J; bases unmatched to any gene: 13. The CDR3 is 16 residues long. CDR3 residues: CASSDEREGLGGTQYF. As DNA, the CDR3 is TGTGCCAGCAGTGATGAACGGGAGGGTCTTGGGGGTACGCAGTATTTT.

The DNA of the CDR3 is TGTGCCATCAGGGACAGCACAGGCAATGGCTACACCTTC. Encoded protein: CAIRDSTGNGYTF. The chain couples TRBV10-3 to TRBJ1-2; tentative D call: TRBD1 (6 bases). Germline CDR1 is ENHRY and CDR2 is SYGVKD. The CDR3 is 13 residues long. V was cut by 6 bases and J by 6 bases, with 14 bases left in between.

The chain joins TRBV5-4 to TRBJ1-1; D might be TRBD1 (5 bases). CDR3 size: 14 residues. CDR1 and CDR2 (germline): SGHNT, YYREEE (reference sequence). The ends were cut back, 4 bases at V and 0 bases at J, with 10 bases in the middle. CDR3 sequence (DNA): TGTGCCAGCAGCCAGGAGACAGTGAACACTGAAGCTTTCTTT. Translated: CASSQETVNTEAFF.

The V and J genes are TRBV7-9 and TRBJ2-1; 7 nucleotides line up with TRBD1. The CDR3 covers 16 residues. Germline assignment: CDR1 SEHNR and CDR2 FQNEAQ (reference sequence). With V trimmed by 5 bases and J by 4 bases, 11 bases remained unmatched. CDR3 DNA: TGTGCCAGCAGCCACCGGGACAGCGCCCTATACAATGAGCAGTTCTTC. It specifies CASSHRDSALYNEQFF.

The chain couples TRBV5-1 to TRBJ2-1; 9 bases align to TRBD1. The CDR3 is 17 residues long. With V trimmed by 4 bases and J by 5 bases, 13 bases remained unmatched. Per germline, CDR1 SGHRS and CDR2 YFSETQ. CDR3 sequence (DNA): TGCGCCAGCAGCCTACTAATCCGGGGACAGGGAAACAATGAGCAGTTCTTC. Translated, it gives CASSLLIRGQGNNEQFF.

This chain connects TRBV7-2 to TRBJ2-7; maybe TRBD2 (5 bases). The CDR3 has 15 residues. V gave up 5 bases and J gave up 4 bases, with 18 bases separating them. Germline CDR1 reads SGHTA; CDR2 reads FQGNSA. The CDR3 nucleotides read TGTGCCAGCAGCCCCACGAGCATGAGGGAATACGAGCAGTACTTC. This translates into CASSPTSMREYEQYF.

The chain recombines TRBV6-1 with TRBJ1-6, with no clear D. The CDR3 covers 15 residues. CDR1 MNHNS and CDR2 SASEGT come from the germline V gene. V was shortened by 2 bases and J by 5 bases, with 10 bases between the two germline ends. The CDR3 loop reads CASSEHRSDNSPLHF. CDR3 DNA: TGTGCCAGCAGTGAACACAGATCCGATAATTCACCCCTCCACTTT.